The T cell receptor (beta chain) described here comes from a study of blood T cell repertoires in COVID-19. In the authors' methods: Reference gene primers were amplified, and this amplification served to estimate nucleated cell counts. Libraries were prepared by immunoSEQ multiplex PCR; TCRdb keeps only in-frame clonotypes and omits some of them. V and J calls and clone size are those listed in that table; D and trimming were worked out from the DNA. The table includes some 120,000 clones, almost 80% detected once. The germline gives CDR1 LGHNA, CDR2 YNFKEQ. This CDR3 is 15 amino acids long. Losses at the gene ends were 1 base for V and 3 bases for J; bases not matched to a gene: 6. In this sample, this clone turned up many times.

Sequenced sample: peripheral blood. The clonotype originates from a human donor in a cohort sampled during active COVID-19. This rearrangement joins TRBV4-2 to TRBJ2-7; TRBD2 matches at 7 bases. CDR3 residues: CASSQGGLTYYEQYF. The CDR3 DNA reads TGTGCCAGCAGCCAAGGGGGACTAACATACTACGAGCAGTACTTC.